These T cell receptor beta chains were read from a single sample in a study of blood T cell repertoires in COVID-19. The method was immunoSEQ multiplex PCR; TCRdb's version includes in-frame clones alone and lacks a portion of them. The sample has tens of thousands of clones, about nine tenths seen once. Specimen: peripheral blood. The source is a human donor in a cohort sampled during active COVID-19. Each CDR3 is given with its conserved first and last residue. D genes are given only for firm matches. Not every row has a clone size; where given, it reads once, few, many or a size class.

j_call clone_size v_call d_call cdr3_aa cdr3_nt
TRBJ2-3 NA TRBV18 TRBD2 CASSLAGWTDTQYF TGTGCCAGCTCACTAGCGGGTTGGACAGATACGCAGTATTTT
TRBJ2-3 NA TRBV6-5 NA CASSATGTDTQYF TGTGCCAGCAGCGCCACAGGGACAGATACGCAGTATTTT
TRBJ1-1 NA TRBV3-1/TRBV3-2 NA CASSQNQREAFF TGTGCCAGCAGCCAGAATCAGCGGGAAGCTTTCTTT
TRBJ1-3 NA TRBV3-1/TRBV3-2 TRBD1 CASSLGTASSGNTIYF TGTGCCAGCAGCCTAGGGACAGCCTCCTCTGGAAACACCATATATTTT
TRBJ2-1 NA TRBV7-9 TRBD1 CASVEQGPFF TGTGCCAGCGTGGAACAGGGGCCGTTCTTC
TRBJ2-7 NA TRBV6-6 NA CASSYDSSYEQYF TGTGCCAGCAGTTACGACAGCTCCTACGAGCAGTACTTC
TRBJ2-1 NA TRBV7-9 NA CASSGLKSSYNEQFF TGTGCCAGCAGTGGACTGAAGAGCTCCTACAATGAGCAGTTCTTC
TRBJ1-1 NA TRBV9 NA CASSRLGANTEAFF TGTGCCAGCAGCCGCCTGGGGGCGAACACTGAAGCTTTCTTT
TRBJ2-4 NA TRBV7-2 NA CASSLSGQLKNIQYF TGTGCCAGCAGCCTGTCTGGACAGCTCAAAAACATTCAGTACTTC
TRBJ2-6 NA TRBV6-5 NA CASRQAGANVLTF TGTGCCAGCAGGCAGGCTGGGGCCAACGTCCTGACTTTC
TRBJ2-2 NA TRBV28 TRBD2 CASSLTRGAPNTGELFF TGTGCCAGCTCTCTAACGCGGGGGGCCCCAAACACCGGGGAGCTGTTTTTT
TRBJ1-2 NA TRBV29-1 NA CSVVQGDSGYTF TGCAGCGTTGTACAGGGTGATTCTGGCTACACCTTC
TRBJ2-5 NA TRBV5-6 NA CASSSKTPQETQYF TGTGCCAGCAGCTCTAAGACACCCCAAGAGACCCAGTACTTC
TRBJ1-4 NA TRBV2 NA CASSVGQATNEKLFF TGTGCCAGCAGTGTGGGACAAGCAACTAATGAAAAACTGTTTTTT
TRBJ1-2 NA TRBV5-1 NA CASRAANYGYTF TGCGCCAGCAGGGCCGCTAACTATGGCTACACCTTC
TRBJ2-7 NA TRBV10-3 TRBD2 CAIGGVAGDYEQYF TGTGCCATCGGGGGAGTAGCGGGGGACTACGAGCAGTACTTC
TRBJ1-3 NA TRBV7-2 NA CASSSEQGLTGNTIYF TGTGCCAGCAGCTCAGAGCAGGGGCTGACTGGAAACACCATATATTTT
TRBJ2-1 NA TRBV24-1 TRBD2 CATSDPSGIGNEQFF TGTGCCACCAGTGATCCTAGCGGGATAGGCAATGAGCAGTTCTTC
TRBJ2-7 NA TRBV19 TRBD2 CASRVEGAKTSGRPNSYEQYF TGTGCCAGTAGAGTCGAGGGGGCTAAGACTAGCGGGAGGCCTAATTCTTACGAGCAGTACTTC
TRBJ2-7 once TRBV18 NA CASSPTGGYEQYF TGTGCCAGCTCACCGACTGGGGGGTACGAGCAGTACTTC
TRBJ2-2 NA TRBV25-1 TRBD1 CASSESPPGTGHTGELFF TGTGCCAGCAGTGAATCCCCCCCCGGGACAGGGCACACCGGGGAGCTGTTTTTT
TRBJ2-7 NA TRBV28 TRBD1 CASSTRGQGTPYEQYF TGTGCCAGCAGTACAAGAGGACAGGGGACTCCCTACGAGCAGTACTTC
TRBJ2-7 NA TRBV27 TRBD2 CASSLDASGAYEQYF TGTGCCAGCAGTTTAGATGCTAGCGGGGCCTACGAGCAGTACTTC
TRBJ1-2 NA TRBV7-9 TRBD1 CASSLVPIQGASGYTF TGTGCCAGCAGCTTAGTCCCCATCCAGGGGGCGTCTGGCTACACCTTC
TRBJ2-7 NA TRBV5-5 TRBD2 CASSLLAGDYEQYF TGTGCCAGCAGCTTACTAGCGGGGGACTACGAGCAGTACTTC
TRBJ1-5 once TRBV19 NA CASSMAAYSNQPQHF TGTGCCAGTAGTATGGCGGCGTATAGCAATCAGCCCCAGCATTTT
TRBJ1-5 NA TRBV27 TRBD1 CASRRGASDRGNQPQHF TGTGCCAGCAGAAGAGGAGCATCGGACAGGGGAAATCAGCCCCAGCATTTT
TRBJ1-2 few TRBV7-2 NA CASSNSAYGYTF TGTGCCAGCAGCAACAGTGCGTATGGCTACACCTTC
TRBJ1-1 NA TRBV12-2 NA CASRLARGGPCRRNTEAFF TGTGCAAGTCGCTTAGCGCGGGGGGGGCCCTGCCGCAGGAACACTGAAGCTTTCTTT
TRBJ1-1 NA TRBV5-1 NA CASNKDSSNTEAFF TGCGCCAGCAACAAGGACAGCTCGAACACTGAAGCTTTCTTT
TRBJ2-7 NA TRBV7-9 TRBD1 CASSPSGQPYEQYF TGTGCCAGCAGCCCCTCGGGACAGCCTTACGAGCAGTACTTC
TRBJ1-5 NA TRBV2 NA CASMGDNTMQPQHF TGTGCCAGCATGGGGGACAATACGATGCAGCCCCAGCATTTT
TRBJ2-7 NA TRBV5-1 TRBD1 CASSPLGQGAEEQYF TGCGCCAGCAGCCCGCTCGGACAGGGGGCGGAGGAGCAGTACTTC
TRBJ2-7 NA TRBV5-1 TRBD1 CASSLSSGTGASFSYEQYF TGCGCCAGCAGCTTAAGCTCCGGGACAGGGGCTTCCTTCTCCTACGAGCAGTACTTC
TRBJ2-5 NA TRBV7-2 NA CASSLGSGQETQYF TGTGCCAGCAGCTTAGGTAGCGGCCAAGAGACCCAGTACTTC
TRBJ2-7 NA TRBV5-1 TRBD1 CASSPSTSTGGFYEQYF TGCGCCAGCAGCCCTTCTACTTCTACAGGGGGATTCTACGAGCAGTACTTC
TRBJ1-1 few TRBV28 NA CASSPAGFDTEAFF TGTGCCAGCAGCCCCGCGGGATTTGACACTGAAGCTTTCTTT
TRBJ2-1 NA TRBV4-2 TRBD2 CASSLRGTSGGRSYNEQFF TGTGCCAGCAGCCTTAGGGGGACTAGCGGGGGGCGCTCCTACAATGAGCAGTTCTTC
TRBJ2-1 once TRBV29-1 TRBD2 CSVSSGSLGEQFF TGCAGCGTCTCGAGCGGGAGCTTAGGGGAGCAGTTCTTC
TRBJ2-5 NA TRBV5-4 NA CASSLVGVWTQYF TGTGCCAGCAGCTTGGTAGGGGTATGGACCCAGTACTTC
TRBJ1-6 NA TRBV28 NA CASSPGDGNSPLHF TGTGCCAGCAGTCCAGGGGATGGGAATTCACCCCTCCACTTT
TRBJ1-2 NA TRBV6-4 NA CASSDRGRNGYTF TGTGCCAGCAGTGACAGGGGCAGAAATGGCTACACCTTC
TRBJ2-2 NA TRBV7-2 TRBD2 CASSLGGGVTGELFF TGTGCCAGCAGCTTAGGGGGAGGGGTCACCGGGGAGCTGTTTTTT
TRBJ1-4 NA TRBV5-5 TRBD1 CASRSPGQVNEKLFF TGTGCCAGCAGGTCCCCGGGACAGGTCAATGAAAAACTGTTTTTT
TRBJ1-5 NA TRBV19 NA CASSILETVNQPQHF TGTGCCAGTAGTATCCTTGAGACAGTTAATCAGCCCCAGCATTTT
TRBJ2-3 NA TRBV5-8 TRBD1 CASSLGDRGSTDTQYF TGTGCCAGCAGCTTGGGGGACAGGGGGAGCACAGATACGCAGTATTTT
TRBJ2-3 NA TRBV5-4 TRBD2 CASSLVGSGGLRGDTQYF TGTGCCAGCAGCTTGGTTGGTAGCGGGGGCTTACGGGGAGATACGCAGTATTTT
TRBJ1-5 NA TRBV2 NA CASSEARRSNQPQHF TGTGCCAGCAGTGAAGCCCGGAGGAGCAATCAGCCCCAGCATTTT
TRBJ1-5 NA TRBV18 NA CASSLEVNQPQHF TGTGCCAGCTCCCTTGAGGTCAATCAGCCCCAGCATTTT
TRBJ2-2 NA TRBV7-7 TRBD1 CASSALGTGGSGELFF TGTGCCAGCAGCGCCCTTGGGACAGGGGGATCCGGGGAGCTGTTTTTT
TRBJ2-1 NA TRBV5-1 NA CASSGTSSFYNEQFF TGCGCCAGCAGCGGCACTAGTTCGTTCTACAATGAGCAGTTCTTC
TRBJ2-5 NA TRBV4-3 NA CASSQDSGETQYF TGCGCCAGCAGCCAAGACAGCGGGGAGACCCAGTACTTC
TRBJ2-7 NA TRBV7-9 NA CASSPPWDKLQPLTYEQYF TGTGCCAGCAGCCCTCCGTGGGACAAGTTACAGCCCCTCACGTACGAGCAGTACTTC
TRBJ1-4 NA TRBV19 NA CASSARHIATNEKLFF TGTGCCAGTAGTGCCCGACACATTGCAACTAATGAAAAACTGTTTTTT
TRBJ2-1 NA TRBV5-1 NA CASSLERGNEQFF TGCGCCAGCAGCTTGGAACGGGGGAATGAGCAGTTCTTC
TRBJ1-5 NA TRBV30 NA CAWTHGGDNQPQHF TGTGCCTGGACCCATGGAGGGGACAATCAGCCCCAGCATTTT
TRBJ1-2 NA TRBV6-5 TRBD1 CASRDSTGGDYGYTF TGTGCCAGCAGGGATTCGACAGGGGGCGACTATGGCTACACCTTC